This paragraph reports one T cell receptor (beta chain). What antigen it recognizes has not been identified. Base-call qualities are not available, and no considerably larger clone is one nucleotide away. The protocol used for the library was the immunoSEQ multiplex PCR assay. In the source study's methods: A statistical classification framework was built to diagnose cytomegalovirus status from the catalog of TCR beta chain sequences. What TCRdb holds here is the immuneACCESS table cut down to in-frame rearrangements. Part of the clones is not present; checked against another copy, under half of the missing clones reflect an unresolved V gene, and the others are unexplained. That table furnishes V, J and clone size, whereas the DNA furnished D and trimming. This sample has 50,000 to 80,000 clones in its table, and 95% of those were observed once. The ten biggest clones cover 5.5% to 7.5% of the sample.

These data come from a study of cytomegalovirus exposure and HLA in healthy donors (TCRdb year 2017). Study-level background: A later analysis indicated that the roughly 120 validation repertoires were generated on the platform also employed for the roughly 730 repertoires of the first cohort. The aim of the study was to test whether cataloging public T cell receptors could identify signatures of past pathogen exposure. In addition to the first cohort of 650 to 750 subjects, a separate validation cohort of some 120 different subjects was used. To predict cytomegalovirus infection status, the study combined high-throughput TCR immunosequencing, statistical association of individual TCRs with disease status, and machine learning.

The donors belonged to the validation cohort of around 120 subjects, which was separate from the 666-subject first cohort. Per the germline V gene (reference sequence), MNHEY is the CDR1 and SMNVEV is the CDR2. V loses 0 bases at its end and J loses 6 bases; junction bases beyond the gene matches: 8. Reading from cysteine to phenylalanine, the CDR3 counts 17 amino acids. Of all the DNA, just the CDR3 is kept, 51 bases in frame from base 1. What the work shows at the level of the full study, not this receptor alone: A few of the identified cytomegalovirus-associated TCR beta chains were confirmed in vitro to be specific for cytomegalovirus antigens. It was suggested by the authors that the approach could potentially be generalized to other disease states and immunological phenotypes. A total of about 180 TCR beta chains were listed by the study as associated with cytomegalovirus. A later analysis lacked HLA typing for the validation cohort, so it scored co-occurrence in that cohort across all 110 or so repertoires. Of the cluster scores, about 94% were above 0 in a later analysis, which found that TCRs clustered in the first cohort also tended to co-occur in the 95 to 150 validation repertoires. Most TCR sequences were observed very rarely across donors, whereas some public TCRs were present in many individuals. The classifier was reported to diagnose cytomegalovirus status with high specificity and sensitivity in both the original cohort and the validation cohort.

Input material: PBMCs. This TCR was sampled from a woman aged 18-30 years in good health and CMV-seropositive. Here the chain combines TRBV27 and TRBJ2-2; TRBD2 agrees with 9 junctional bases. The CDR3 region: CASSLSWGLAGAGELFF. The nucleotide sequence is given as TGTGCCAGCAGTTTATCCTGGGGACTAGCCGGGGCCGGGGAGCTGTTTTTT.